This T cell receptor (beta chain) was captured by sequencing in a study of T cell responses to AZD1222 COVID-19 vaccine. Whole-study results and caveats: Nearly half of the spike-specific TCRs reportedly recognize variant regions that carry no mutations. Mostly white British, mostly female donors; authors suggested clonal diversity may be underestimated. Baseline seropositives among AZD1222 recipients totaled only five to seven.

Method: immunoSEQ multiplex PCR; TCRdb's copy keeps in-frame clones and lacks some. The table records 75,000 to 100,000 clones, around 87% of them present only once. As regards this clone: The target antigen is unknown.

The TCR originated in an adult in good health. Sequencing used peripheral blood, obtained on day 0 of AZD1222 vaccination.

In DNA, the CDR3 is TGTGCCAGCAGCCCTAGCGGGGGACGCGACAATGAGCAGTTCTTC. This gives the protein CASSPSGGRDNEQFF. This chain uses TRBV5-4 with TRBJ2-1; 10 bases match TRBD2. V lost 4 bases and J lost 5; bases outside the gene matches: 6. CDR3 length: 15 amino acids. CDR1 and CDR2 from the germline V gene are SGHNT and YYREEE (reference sequence).